The subject of this entry is one TCR beta chain. Antigen specificity is unknown. Other DNA sequences in this specimen translate into the identical CDR3. Exclusion of a patient followed from autoimmune disease history or systemic immunosuppression. This sample is part of a study of OX40 agonist ivuxolimab in advanced cancers. About the study: The drug used for patients, ivuxolimab, was an agonistic anti-OX40 (CD134) antibody. Three patients, one with hepatocellular carcinoma and two with cutaneous melanoma, responded partially.

Study conclusions and caveats: Blood T cells, both CD4+ and CD8+, expanded clonally by week 6 at 0.1 to 3.0 mg/kg.

The CDR3 has 12 residues. Germline CDR1 is SGHVS and CDR2 is FNYEAQ. V shed 2 bases and J shed 5 bases, with 6 bases lying between them. Clones were sequenced by immunoSEQ multiplex PCR, and TCRdb holds only the in-frame ones, with some missing. The table lists tens of thousands of clones, 85% to 90% of them singletons, with approximately 10% in the top ten. The sample was CD4+ or CD8+ T cells sorted from blood, taken in a trial of the OX40 agonist ivuxolimab. The source of this sequence is an adult with an advanced solid tumor such as melanoma, head and neck, liver or kidney cancer. This chain joins TRBV7-6 and TRBJ2-5; D gene uncertain. CDR3 amino acids: CASSLKGETQYF. Written as DNA, the CDR3 is TGTGCCAGCAGCTTAAAAGGGGAGACCCAGTACTTC. Complete variable domain (other parts from reference TRBV7-6 and TRBJ2-5): GAGVSQSPRYKVTKRGQDVALRCDPISGHVSLYWYRQALGQGPEFLTYFNYEAQQDKSGLPNDRFSAERPEGSISTLTIQRTEQRDSAMYRCASSLKGETQYFGPGTRLLVL.